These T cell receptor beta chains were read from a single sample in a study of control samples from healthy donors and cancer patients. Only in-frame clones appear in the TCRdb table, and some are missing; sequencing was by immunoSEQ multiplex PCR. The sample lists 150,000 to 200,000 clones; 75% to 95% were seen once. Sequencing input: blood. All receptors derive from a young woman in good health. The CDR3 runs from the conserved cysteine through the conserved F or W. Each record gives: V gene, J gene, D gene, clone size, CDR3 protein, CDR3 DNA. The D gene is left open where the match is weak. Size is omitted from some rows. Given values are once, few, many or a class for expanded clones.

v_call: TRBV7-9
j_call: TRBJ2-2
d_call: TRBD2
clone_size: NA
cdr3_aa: CASSLGGGSGGELFF
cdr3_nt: TGTGCCAGCAGCTTAGGAGGCGGGAGCGGCGGGGAGCTGTTTTTT

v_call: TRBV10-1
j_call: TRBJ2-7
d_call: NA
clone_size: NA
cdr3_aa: CASSEAQGYEQYF
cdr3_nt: TGCGCCAGCAGTGAGGCACAGGGCTACGAGCAGTACTTC

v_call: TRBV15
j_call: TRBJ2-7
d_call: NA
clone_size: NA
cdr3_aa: CATSRDPGSTYEQYF
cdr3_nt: TGTGCCACCAGCAGAGATCCCGGGTCCACCTACGAGCAGTACTTC

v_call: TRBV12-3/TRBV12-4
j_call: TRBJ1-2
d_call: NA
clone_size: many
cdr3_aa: CASSFVANYGYTF
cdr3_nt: TGTGCCAGCAGTTTCGTTGCTAACTATGGCTACACCTTC

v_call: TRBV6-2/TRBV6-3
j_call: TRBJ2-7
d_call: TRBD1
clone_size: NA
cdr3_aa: CASSYSAGGGYEQYF
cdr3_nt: TGTGCCAGCAGTTACTCCGCAGGGGGTGGATACGAGCAGTACTTC

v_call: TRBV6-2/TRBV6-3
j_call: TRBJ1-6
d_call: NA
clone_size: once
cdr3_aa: CASSSQGSSPLHF
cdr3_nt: TGTGCCAGCAGTTCGCAGGGGAGCTCACCCCTCCACTTT

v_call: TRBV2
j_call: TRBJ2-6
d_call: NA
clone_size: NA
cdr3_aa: CASRDPTVTSGANVLTF
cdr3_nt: TGTGCCAGCAGGGACCCGACAGTTACCTCTGGGGCCAACGTCCTGACTTTC

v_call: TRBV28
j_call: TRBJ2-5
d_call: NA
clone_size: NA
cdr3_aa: CASSFPSGNIKTQYF
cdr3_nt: TGTGCCAGCAGTTTCCCGTCAGGGAATATAAAGACCCAGTACTTC

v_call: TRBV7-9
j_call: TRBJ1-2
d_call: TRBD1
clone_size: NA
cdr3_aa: CASSPTGGYGYTF
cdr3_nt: TGTGCCAGCAGCCCGACAGGGGGCTATGGCTACACCTTC

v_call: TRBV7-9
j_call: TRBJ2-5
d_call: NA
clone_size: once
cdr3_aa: CASSLREWGETQYF
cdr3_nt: TGTGCCAGCAGCTTACGGGAGTGGGGGGAGACCCAGTACTTC

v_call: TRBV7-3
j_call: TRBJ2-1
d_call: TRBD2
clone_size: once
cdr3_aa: CASSPKGASGSSYNEQFF
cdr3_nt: TGTGCCAGCAGCCCCAAGGGCGCTAGCGGGAGTTCCTACAATGAGCAGTTCTTC

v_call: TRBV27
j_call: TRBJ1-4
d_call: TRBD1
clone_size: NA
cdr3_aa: CASKGQGPSFNEKLFF
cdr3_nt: TGTGCCAGCAAAGGACAGGGTCCCTCCTTTAATGAAAAACTGTTTTTT

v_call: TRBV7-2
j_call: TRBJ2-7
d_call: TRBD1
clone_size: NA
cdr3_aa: CASSLQGGTTYEQYF
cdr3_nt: TGTGCCAGCAGCCTACAGGGGGGAACAACCTACGAGCAGTACTTC

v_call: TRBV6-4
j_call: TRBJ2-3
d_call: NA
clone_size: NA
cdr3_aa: CASSAETADTQYF
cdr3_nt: TGTGCCAGCAGTGCCGAGACGGCAGATACGCAGTATTTT